This TCR beta chain was recovered during a study of T-cell memory formation after mild COVID-19. One entry per CDR3 protein results from TCRdb running MiXCR on the 5' RACE reads. Among 200,000 to 300,000 distinct CDR3 sequences listed, roughly 10% were seen once. This clonotype was seen at least ten times. Its antigen is as yet unknown. Germline V gene lookup returns CDR1 MNHEY and CDR2 SVGAGI. Deletions cut 5 bases from V and 7 bases from J, with 9 bases between. CDR3 size: 11 residues. Study outcomes and limitations: Among contracting clones, CD4+ were mainly CM/EM and CD8+ enriched in EMRA. Whereas later expanders leaned CD4+, clones contracting day 15 to 85 showed a balanced CD4/CD8 makeup.

This chain connects TRBV6-5 to TRBJ2-7, with a tentative D call TRBD1 (5 bases). The specimen sequenced was PBMCs or a T cell subset sorted from them (not recorded which). The TCR sequence derives from a man younger than 30 who had mild COVID-19 (a few samples of this study predate the infection). Cell type and time point are not known. The CDR3 is CASSRGQEQYF. The DNA for the CDR3 is TGTGCCAGCAGTAGAGGACAAGAGCAGTACTTC.